This TCR beta chain was documented in a study of cytomegalovirus exposure and HLA in healthy donors. The primer mix had 60 Vbeta and 13 Jbeta primers. Assay: immunoSEQ multiplex PCR; the TCRdb copy retains only in-frame clones and omits some. The sample lists some 150,000 clones; about four fifths were seen once. The length of the CDR3 is 14 residues. Germline CDR1 SSHAT, CDR2 FNYEAQ (reference sequence). Study-level findings and limits: Previously analyzed data showed that most TCR beta V segments were productive at a frequency of about 90% or about 30%. With high specificity and sensitivity, the classifier reportedly diagnosed cytomegalovirus status. Using a false discovery rate of 0.05, a later analysis showed that approximately 16,000 TCR beta sequences were associated with HLA alleles.

Points on this clone: Its target is not known. At one end, the junction sequence differs from germline, possibly due to a read error.

The rearrangement links TRBV7-7 to TRBJ2-5, with D unresolved. The receptor's source is a woman in her 40s in good health and CMV-seropositive. The sequencing sample was made of PBMCs. Here the CDR3 reads CASSLVNSPETQYF. The CDR3 DNA is TGTGCTAGCAGCTTAGTCAATAGTCCAGAGACCCAGTACTTC.